This is a list of T cell receptor beta chains from one sample in a study of technical replicates of blood from several donors. Sequencing used immunoSEQ multiplex PCR; TCRdb keeps in-frame clones, though not all of them. Found here are more than 65,000 clones, approximately 94% of them singletons; the top ten hold about 0.25%. Sequences were obtained from T cells isolated from PBMCs. The source is a human donor in good health. The CDR3 runs from the conserved cysteine through the conserved F or W. A D gene is named only where the DNA matches it firmly. Not every row has a clone size; where given, it reads once, few, many or a size class.

V gene	J gene	clone size	D gene	CDR3 DNA	CDR3 protein
TRBV5-4	TRBJ1-1	-	-	TGTGCCAGCATTGACTCCCAGGCGGGGTTCATGAACACTGAAGCTTTCTTT	CASIDSQAGFMNTEAFF
TRBV21-1	TRBJ2-7	-	-	TGTGCCAGCAGCAAAGCGACAAGTCCTAGCGGAAGCTCCTACGAGCAGTACTTC	CASSKATSPSGSSYEQYF
TRBV5-1	TRBJ2-3	once	TRBD2	TGCGCCAGCAGCTGGGCGGGGACTAGCGATCACACAGATACGCAGTATTTT	CASSWAGTSDHTDTQYF
TRBV7-3	TRBJ2-1	-	TRBD2	TGTGCCAGCAGCCTATCTAGCGGGGTAGATGAGCAGTTCTTC	CASSLSSGVDEQFF
TRBV4-1	TRBJ2-5	-	TRBD2	TGCGCCAGCAGCCCATTTACTATGGTCGGGGGGGAGACCCAGTACTTC	CASSPFTMVGGETQYF
TRBV11-2	TRBJ2-3	-	-	TGTGCCAGCAGCCCTCGTTACCCTGAGGGTACGCAGTATTTT	CASSPRYPEGTQYF
TRBV5-1	TRBJ1-2	-	-	TGCGCCAGCAGCTCAAAGACCGGGGATTTTTATGGCTACACCTTC	CASSSKTGDFYGYTF
TRBV4-1	TRBJ2-7	-	TRBD1	TGCGCCAGCAGCCTTGACAGGGAATACGAGCAGTACTTC	CASSLDREYEQYF
TRBV7-2	TRBJ2-7	-	TRBD2	TGTGCCAGCAGAAGGGGACTAGCGGACTCCTACGAGCAGTACTTC	CASRRGLADSYEQYF
TRBV6-1	TRBJ2-7	-	-	TGTGCCAGCAGTTTGATCAGGGATAACGAGCAGTACTTC	CASSLIRDNEQYF
TRBV6-6	TRBJ2-7	-	-	TGTGCCAGCAGATCCTCAGGGGGGACCTACGAGCAGTACTTC	CASRSSGGTYEQYF
TRBV30	TRBJ2-2	-	TRBD2	TGTGCCTGGAGGGTCGGACGGGGGGGACCCACCGGGGAGCTGTTTTTT	CAWRVGRGGPTGELFF
TRBV7-2	TRBJ2-7	-	TRBD2	TGTGCCAGCACCCCGCGGGAGGCCCCCTACGAGCAGTACTTC	CASTPREAPYEQYF
TRBV7-2	TRBJ2-7	-	-	TGTGCCAGCAGCTTTACGGCAGGGTTGGCCTACGAGCAGTACTTC	CASSFTAGLAYEQYF
TRBV7-9	TRBJ1-2	-	TRBD1	TGTGCCAGCAGCCTGGGACAGGTGGACTATGGCTACACCTTC	CASSLGQVDYGYTF
TRBV10-3	TRBJ2-2	-	-	TGTGCCATCAGTGAGCACGGTGGGAACACCGGGGAGCTGTTTTTT	CAISEHGGNTGELFF
TRBV4-1	TRBJ1-5	-	-	TGCGCCAGCAGCCAAGGGGGGGGAGGGGGAGGAAGCAATCAGCCCCAGCATTTT	CASSQGGGGGGSNQPQHF
TRBV4-2	TRBJ1-4	-	-	TGTGCCAGCAGCCAAGGTTTGCAGTTGAATGAAAAACTGTTTTTT	CASSQGLQLNEKLFF